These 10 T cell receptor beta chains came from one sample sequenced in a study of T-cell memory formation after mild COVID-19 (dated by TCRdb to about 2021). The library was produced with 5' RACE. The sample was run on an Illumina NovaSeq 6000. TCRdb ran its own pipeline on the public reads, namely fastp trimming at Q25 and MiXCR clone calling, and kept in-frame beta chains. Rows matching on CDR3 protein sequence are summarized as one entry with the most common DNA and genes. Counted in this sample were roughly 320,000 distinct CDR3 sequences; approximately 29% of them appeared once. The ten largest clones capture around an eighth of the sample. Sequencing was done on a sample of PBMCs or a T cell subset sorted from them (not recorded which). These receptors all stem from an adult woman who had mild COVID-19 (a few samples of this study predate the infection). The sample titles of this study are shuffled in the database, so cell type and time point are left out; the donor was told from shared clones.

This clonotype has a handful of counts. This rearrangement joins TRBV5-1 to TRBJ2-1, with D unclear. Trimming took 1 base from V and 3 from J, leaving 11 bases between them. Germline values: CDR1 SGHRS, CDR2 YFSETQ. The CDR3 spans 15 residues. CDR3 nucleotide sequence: TGCGCCAGCAGCTTGCTCCACGAGAACTACAATGAGCAGTTCTTC. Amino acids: CASSLLHENYNEQFF.

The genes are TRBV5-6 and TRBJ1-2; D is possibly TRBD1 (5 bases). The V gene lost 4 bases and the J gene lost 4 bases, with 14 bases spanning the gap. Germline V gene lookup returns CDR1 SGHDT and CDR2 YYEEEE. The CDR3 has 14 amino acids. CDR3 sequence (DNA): TGTGCCAGCAGCCAATCAGGGATCGTCTATGGCTACACCTTC. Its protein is CASSQSGIVYGYTF.

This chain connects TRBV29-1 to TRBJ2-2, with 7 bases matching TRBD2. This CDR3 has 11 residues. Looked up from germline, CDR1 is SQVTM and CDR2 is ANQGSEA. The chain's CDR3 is CGGRAAGELFF. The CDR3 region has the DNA TGCGGTGGGAGGGCAGCCGGGGAGCTGTTTTTT.

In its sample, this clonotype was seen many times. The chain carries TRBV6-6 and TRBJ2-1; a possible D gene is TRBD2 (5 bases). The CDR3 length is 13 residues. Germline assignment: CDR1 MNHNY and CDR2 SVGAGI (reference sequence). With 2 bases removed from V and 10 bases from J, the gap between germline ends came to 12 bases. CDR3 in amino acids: CASSYPNEGEQFF. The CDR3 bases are TGTGCCAGCAGTTACCCCAATGAGGGAGAGCAGTTCTTC.

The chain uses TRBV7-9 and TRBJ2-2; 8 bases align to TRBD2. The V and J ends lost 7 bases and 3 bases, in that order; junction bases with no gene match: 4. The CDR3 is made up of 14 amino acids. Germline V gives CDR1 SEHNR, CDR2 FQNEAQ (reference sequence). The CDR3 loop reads CASTAGAYTGELFF. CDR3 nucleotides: TGTGCCAGCACAGCGGGAGCTTACACCGGGGAGCTGTTTTTT.

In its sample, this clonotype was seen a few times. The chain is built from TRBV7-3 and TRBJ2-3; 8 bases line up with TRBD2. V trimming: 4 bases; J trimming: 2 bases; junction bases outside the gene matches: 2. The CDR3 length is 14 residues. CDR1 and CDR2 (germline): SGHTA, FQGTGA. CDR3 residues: CASSSGGVTDTQYF. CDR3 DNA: TGTGCCAGCAGCTCGGGGGGGGTCACAGATACGCAGTATTTT.

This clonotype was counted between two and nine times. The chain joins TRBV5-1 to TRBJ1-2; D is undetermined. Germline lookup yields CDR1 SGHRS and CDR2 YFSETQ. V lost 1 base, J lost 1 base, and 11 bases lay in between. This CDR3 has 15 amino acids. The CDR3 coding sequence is TGCGCCAGCAGCTTGACGACGGCGGTTAACTATGGCTACACCTTC. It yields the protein CASSLTTAVNYGYTF.

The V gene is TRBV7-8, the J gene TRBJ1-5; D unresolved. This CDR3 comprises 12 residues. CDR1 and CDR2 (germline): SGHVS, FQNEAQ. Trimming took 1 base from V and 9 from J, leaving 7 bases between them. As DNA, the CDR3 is TGTGCCAGCAGCTTAGAGTTGGGGCCCCAGCATTTT. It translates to CASSLELGPQHF.

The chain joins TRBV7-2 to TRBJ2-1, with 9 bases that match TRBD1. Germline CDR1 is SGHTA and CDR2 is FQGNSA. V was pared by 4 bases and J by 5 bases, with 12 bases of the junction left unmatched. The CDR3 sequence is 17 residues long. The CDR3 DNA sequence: TGTGCCAGCAGCTCAAGCTTTGGACAGGGGAGCCACAATGAGCAGTTCTTC. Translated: CASSSSFGQGSHNEQFF.

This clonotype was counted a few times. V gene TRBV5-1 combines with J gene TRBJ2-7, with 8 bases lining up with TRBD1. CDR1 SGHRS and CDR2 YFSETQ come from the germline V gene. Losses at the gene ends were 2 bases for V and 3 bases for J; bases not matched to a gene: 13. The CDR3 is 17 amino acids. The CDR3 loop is CASSLLRTGGPIYEQYF. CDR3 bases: TGCGCCAGCAGCTTATTACGTACAGGGGGGCCTATCTACGAGCAGTACTTC.